This T cell receptor beta chain was identified in a study of T cell changes during pregnancy in multiple sclerosis. This CDR3 contains 19 residues. The V gene end was trimmed by 0 bases and the J gene end by 0 bases; junction bases not matched to a gene: 11. Germline V lookup: CDR1 MNHNS, CDR2 SASEGT. Repertoires were generated with immunoSEQ multiplex PCR, while TCRdb's copy carries only in-frame clones and drops some. The table has under 95,000 clones, about 93% seen once. This TCR was sampled from a female donor in good health, enrolled as a control in a pregnancy study. The V call is TRBV6-1, the J call TRBJ1-1; TRBD1 matches 9 bases. The sample in question was peripheral blood, obtained in the second trimester of pregnancy. CDR3 sequence: CASSEAFGQGRVMNTEAFF. CDR3 DNA sequence: TGTGCCAGCAGTGAAGCTTTTGGACAGGGGAGGGTGATGAACACTGAAGCTTTCTTT.